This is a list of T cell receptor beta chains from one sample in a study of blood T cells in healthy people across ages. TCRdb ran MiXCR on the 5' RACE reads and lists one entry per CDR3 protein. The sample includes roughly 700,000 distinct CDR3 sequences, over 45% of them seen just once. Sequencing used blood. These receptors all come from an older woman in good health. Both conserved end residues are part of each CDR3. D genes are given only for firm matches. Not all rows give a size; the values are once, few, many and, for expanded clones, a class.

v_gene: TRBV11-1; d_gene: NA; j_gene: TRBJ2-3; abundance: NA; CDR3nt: TGTGCCAGCAGCTTAGTTGGGAATCAAGATACGCAGTATTTT; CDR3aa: CASSLVGNQDTQYF
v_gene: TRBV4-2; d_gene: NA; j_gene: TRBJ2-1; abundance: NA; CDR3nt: TGTGCCAGCAGCCAAGTTACAGGGTCCTACAATGAGCAGTTCTTC; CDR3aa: CASSQVTGSYNEQFF
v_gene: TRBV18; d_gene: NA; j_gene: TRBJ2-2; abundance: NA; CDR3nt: TGTGCCAGCTCGACACTAAACACCGGGGAGCTGTTTTTT; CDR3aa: CASSTLNTGELFF
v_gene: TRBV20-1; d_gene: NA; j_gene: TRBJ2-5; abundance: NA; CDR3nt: TGCAGTGCTAGGAGGTTGGAGACCCAGTACTTC; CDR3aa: CSARRLETQYF
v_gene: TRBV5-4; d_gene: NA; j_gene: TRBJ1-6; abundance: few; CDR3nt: TGTGCCAGCAGCTTGGCCTTTTCACCCCTCCACTTT; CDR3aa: CASSLAFSPLHF
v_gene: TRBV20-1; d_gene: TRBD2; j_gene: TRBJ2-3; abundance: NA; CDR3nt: TGCAGTGCTATCTCGATAGCGGGAGGGCGAAGAAGCACAGATACGCAGTATTTT; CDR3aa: CSAISIAGGRRSTDTQYF
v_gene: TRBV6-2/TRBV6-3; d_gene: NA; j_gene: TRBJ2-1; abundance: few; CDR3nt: TGTGCCAGCAGTTACCGGCCTACCAATGAGCAGTTCTTC; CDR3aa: CASSYRPTNEQFF
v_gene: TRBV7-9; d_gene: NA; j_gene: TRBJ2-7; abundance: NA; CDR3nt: TGTGCCAGCAGCAGGGCCTGGGAGTCCTACGAGCAGTACTTC; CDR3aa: CASSRAWESYEQYF
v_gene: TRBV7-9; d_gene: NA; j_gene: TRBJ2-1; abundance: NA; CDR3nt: TGTGCCAGCAGCTTAAAGGGGACGGGGGACTACAATGAGCAGTTCTTC; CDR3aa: CASSLKGTGDYNEQFF
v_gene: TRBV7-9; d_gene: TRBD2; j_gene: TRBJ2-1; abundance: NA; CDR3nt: TGTGCCAGCAGCTTAGGTATCGCTAGCGGGAGTACCAATGAGCAGTTCTTC; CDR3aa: CASSLGIASGSTNEQFF
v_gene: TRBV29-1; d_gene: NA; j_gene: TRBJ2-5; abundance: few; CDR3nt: TGCAGCGTTGAAGGGGGATCGGAGACCCAGTACTTC; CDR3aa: CSVEGGSETQYF
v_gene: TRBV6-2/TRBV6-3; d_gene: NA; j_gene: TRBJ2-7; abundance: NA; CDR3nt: TGTGCCAGCAATAGCGACGGGACCCCCACCTACGAGCAGTACTTC; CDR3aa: CASNSDGTPTYEQYF
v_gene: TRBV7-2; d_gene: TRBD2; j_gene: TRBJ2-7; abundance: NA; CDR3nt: TGTGCCAGCAGCTTAAGGGACTACGCCCCCTACGAGCAGTACTTC; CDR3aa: CASSLRDYAPYEQYF
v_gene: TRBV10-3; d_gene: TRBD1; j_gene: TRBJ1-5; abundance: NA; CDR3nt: TGTGCCTCCTGGGGAGGGGGCAGCAATCAGCCCCAGCATTTT; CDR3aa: CASWGGGSNQPQHF
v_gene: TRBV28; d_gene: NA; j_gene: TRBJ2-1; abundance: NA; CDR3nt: TGTGCCCACGGTGGCGGGTCTTACAATGAGCAGTTCTTC; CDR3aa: CAHGGGSYNEQFF
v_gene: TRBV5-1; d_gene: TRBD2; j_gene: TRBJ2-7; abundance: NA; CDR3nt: TGCGCCAGCAAGTTAGCGGGGCCCGCCTACGAGCAGTACTTC; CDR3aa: CASKLAGPAYEQYF
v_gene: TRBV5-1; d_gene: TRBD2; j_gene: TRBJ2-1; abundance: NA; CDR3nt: TGCGCCGGCAGCCCCTCTACTAGCGGGAGAAATGAGCAGTTCTTC; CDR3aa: CAGSPSTSGRNEQFF
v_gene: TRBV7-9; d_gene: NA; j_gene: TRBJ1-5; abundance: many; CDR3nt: TGTGCCAGCAGCCCCGGGGGCGGCAATCAGCCCCAGCATTTT; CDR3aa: CASSPGGGNQPQHF
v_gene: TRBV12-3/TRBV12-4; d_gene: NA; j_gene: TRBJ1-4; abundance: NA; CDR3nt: TGTGCCAGCAACCTGAGGGGGACCGAAGAAAAACTGTTTTTT; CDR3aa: CASNLRGTEEKLFF
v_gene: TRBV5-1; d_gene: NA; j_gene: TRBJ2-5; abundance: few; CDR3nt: TGCGCCAGCAGCTTGGGGACAGACGGCGAGACCCAGTACTTC; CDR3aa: CASSLGTDGETQYF
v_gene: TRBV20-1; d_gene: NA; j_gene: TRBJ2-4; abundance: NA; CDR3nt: TGCAGTGCTAGAGGACCCGGGGAGCAGTACTTC; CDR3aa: CSARGPGEQYF
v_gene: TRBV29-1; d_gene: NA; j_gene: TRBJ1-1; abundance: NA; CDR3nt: TGCAGCGTTGATGGCAGGGTAGGCACTGAAGCTTTCTTT; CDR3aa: CSVDGRVGTEAFF
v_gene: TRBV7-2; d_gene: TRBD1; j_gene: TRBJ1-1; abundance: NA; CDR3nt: TGTGCCAGCAAGATCGACAGGGACACTGAAGCTTTCTTT; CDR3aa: CASKIDRDTEAFF
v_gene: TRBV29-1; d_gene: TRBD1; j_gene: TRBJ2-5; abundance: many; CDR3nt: TGCAGCGCCGGGACAGAAGAGACCCAGTACTTC; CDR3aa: CSAGTEETQYF
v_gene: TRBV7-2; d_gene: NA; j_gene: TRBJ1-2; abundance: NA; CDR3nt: TGTGCCAGCAGCGGGGGACGGGGAGTCTATGGCTACACCTTC; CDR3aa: CASSGGRGVYGYTF
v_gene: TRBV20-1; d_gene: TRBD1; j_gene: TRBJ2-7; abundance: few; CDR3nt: TGCAGTGCGACATGGACAGGGGTTCGCTACGAGCAGTACTTC; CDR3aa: CSATWTGVRYEQYF
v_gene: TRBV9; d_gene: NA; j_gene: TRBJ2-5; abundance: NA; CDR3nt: TGTGCCAGCAGCGCCTCGACAGGGGAGGGATACAATGAGCAGTACTTC; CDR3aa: CASSASTGEGYNEQYF
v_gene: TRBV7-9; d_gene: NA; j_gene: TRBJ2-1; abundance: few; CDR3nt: TGTGCCAGCAGCGCCCTCTCCTCGGGCAATGAGCAGTTCTTC; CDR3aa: CASSALSSGNEQFF
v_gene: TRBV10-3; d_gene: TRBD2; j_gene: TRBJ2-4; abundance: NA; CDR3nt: TGTGCCATCAGTGAGTTAGCGGGAGTTGACATTCAGTACTTC; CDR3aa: CAISELAGVDIQYF
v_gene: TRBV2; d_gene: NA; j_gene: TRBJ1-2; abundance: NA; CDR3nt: TGTGCCAGCGGGGGCCTGACAGTAACTATTGGCTACACCTTC; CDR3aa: CASGGLTVTIGYTF
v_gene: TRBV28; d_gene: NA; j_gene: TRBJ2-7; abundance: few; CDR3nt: TGTGCCAGCAGTTCCACCCTCATTCTCTCCTACGAGCAGTACTTC; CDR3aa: CASSSTLILSYEQYF
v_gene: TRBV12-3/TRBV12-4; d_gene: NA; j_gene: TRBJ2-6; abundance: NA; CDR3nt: TGTGCCAGCAGTTGGCCAGACTCTGGGGCCAACGTCCTGACTTTC; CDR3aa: CASSWPDSGANVLTF
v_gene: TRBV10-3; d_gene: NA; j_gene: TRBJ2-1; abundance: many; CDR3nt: TGTGCCATCAGCGATGGACCTCCCGAGCAGTTCTTC; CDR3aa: CAISDGPPEQFF
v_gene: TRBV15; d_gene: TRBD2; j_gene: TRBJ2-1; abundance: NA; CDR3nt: TGTGCCACCAGCAGAAGCCCCCTAGCGGGAGTGAGTGATGAGCAGTTCTTC; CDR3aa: CATSRSPLAGVSDEQFF
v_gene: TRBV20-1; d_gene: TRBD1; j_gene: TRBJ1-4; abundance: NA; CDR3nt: TGCAGTGCTGGGGACAGGGGCAGTGAAAAACTGTTTTTT; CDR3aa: CSAGDRGSEKLFF
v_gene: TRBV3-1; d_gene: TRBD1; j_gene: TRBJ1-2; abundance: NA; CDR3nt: TGTGCCAGCAGCCTCGCAGGGGGCGCCTCAAACTATGGCTACACCTTC; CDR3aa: CASSLAGGASNYGYTF
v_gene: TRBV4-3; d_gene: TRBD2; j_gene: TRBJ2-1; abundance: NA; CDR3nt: TGCGCCAGCAGCCCGAGGGCTAGCGGGAGAGATAACAATGAGCAGTTCTTC; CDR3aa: CASSPRASGRDNNEQFF
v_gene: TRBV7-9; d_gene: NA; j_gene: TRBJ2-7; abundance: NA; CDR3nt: TGTGCCAGCAGCCTGGACCGGCCCCCCTACGAGCAGTACTTC; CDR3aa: CASSLDRPPYEQYF
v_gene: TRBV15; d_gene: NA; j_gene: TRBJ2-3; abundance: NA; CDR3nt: TGTGCCACCAGCAGAGTCGGCAGTCGACCTAGCACAGATACGCAGTATTTT; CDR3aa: CATSRVGSRPSTDTQYF
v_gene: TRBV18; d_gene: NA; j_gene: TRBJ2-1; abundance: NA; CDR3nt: TGTGCCAGCTCACCGGACGCAGGAGTGTACAATGAGCAGTTCTTC; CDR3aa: CASSPDAGVYNEQFF
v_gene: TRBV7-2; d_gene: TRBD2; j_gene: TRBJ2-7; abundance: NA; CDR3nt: TGTGCCAGCAGCTTTGCGGGAGTGGGGAATGAGCAGTACTTC; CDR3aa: CASSFAGVGNEQYF
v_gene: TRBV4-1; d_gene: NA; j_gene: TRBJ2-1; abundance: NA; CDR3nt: TGCGCCAGCAGCCAAGAGGGAGTCTTTGCCTACAATGAGCAGTTCTTC; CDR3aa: CASSQEGVFAYNEQFF
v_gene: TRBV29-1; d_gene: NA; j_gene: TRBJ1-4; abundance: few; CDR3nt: TGCAGCGTTTGGACAGCCGAAAAACTGTTTTTT; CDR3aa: CSVWTAEKLFF
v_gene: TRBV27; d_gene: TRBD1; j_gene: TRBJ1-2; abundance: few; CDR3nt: TGTGCCAGCACCCCCGAGGGACAGGGGCTCCATGGCTACACCTTC; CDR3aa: CASTPEGQGLHGYTF
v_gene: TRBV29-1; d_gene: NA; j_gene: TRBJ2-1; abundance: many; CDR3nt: TGCAGCGTTTCGCCAGGCGATGAGCAGTTCTTC; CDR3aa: CSVSPGDEQFF
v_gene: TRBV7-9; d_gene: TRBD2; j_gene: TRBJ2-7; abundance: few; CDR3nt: TGTGCCAGCAGCTCAGTAGCGGGGGAGATTTCCTACGAGCAGTACTTC; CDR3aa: CASSSVAGEISYEQYF
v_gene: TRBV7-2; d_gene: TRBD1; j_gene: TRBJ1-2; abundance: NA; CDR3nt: TGTGCCAGCAGGGGACAGGGTATGGATGGCTACACCTTC; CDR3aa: CASRGQGMDGYTF
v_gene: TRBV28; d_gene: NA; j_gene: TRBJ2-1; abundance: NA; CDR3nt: TGTGCCAGCAGTTCCCCCCGAGTTGGTAATGAGCAGTTCTTC; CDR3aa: CASSSPRVGNEQFF
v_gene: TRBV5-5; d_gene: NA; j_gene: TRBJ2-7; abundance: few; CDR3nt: TGTGCCAGCAGCTACCTCGCAGGGCCCGACGAGCAGTACTTC; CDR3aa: CASSYLAGPDEQYF
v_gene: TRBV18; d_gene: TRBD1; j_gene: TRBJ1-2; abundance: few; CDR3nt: TGTGCCAGCTCACCACCGGGGACAGGGGGCTATGGCTACACCTTC; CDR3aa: CASSPPGTGGYGYTF
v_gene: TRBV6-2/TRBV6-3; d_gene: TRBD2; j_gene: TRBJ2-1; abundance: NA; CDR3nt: TGTGCCAGCAGTTACTCCCGGGGGGGAGGGCCTAACAATGAGCAGTTCTTC; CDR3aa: CASSYSRGGGPNNEQFF
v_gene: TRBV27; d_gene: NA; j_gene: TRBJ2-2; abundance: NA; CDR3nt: TGTGCCAGCAGCCGGACACCGATTGGGACCGGGGAGCTGTTTTTT; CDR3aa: CASSRTPIGTGELFF
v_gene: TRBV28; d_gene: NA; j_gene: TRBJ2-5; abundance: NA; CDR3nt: TGTGCCAGCAGCTCGACTAGTACACCCCAAGAGACCCAGTACTTC; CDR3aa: CASSSTSTPQETQYF
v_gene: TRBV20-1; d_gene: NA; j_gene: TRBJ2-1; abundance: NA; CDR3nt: TGCAGTGCTTATAAGGGGGGCGAGAACGGTGAGCAGTTCTTC; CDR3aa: CSAYKGGENGEQFF
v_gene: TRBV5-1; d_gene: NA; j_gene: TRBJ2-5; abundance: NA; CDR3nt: TGCGCCAGCAGCTTGTGGGAACTAGCCCAAGAGACCCAGTACTTC; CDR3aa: CASSLWELAQETQYF
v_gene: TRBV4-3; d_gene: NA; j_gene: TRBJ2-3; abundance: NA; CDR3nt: TGCGCCAGCAGCCAAGGAAAACAGGGATGGGATACGCAGTATTTT; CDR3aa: CASSQGKQGWDTQYF